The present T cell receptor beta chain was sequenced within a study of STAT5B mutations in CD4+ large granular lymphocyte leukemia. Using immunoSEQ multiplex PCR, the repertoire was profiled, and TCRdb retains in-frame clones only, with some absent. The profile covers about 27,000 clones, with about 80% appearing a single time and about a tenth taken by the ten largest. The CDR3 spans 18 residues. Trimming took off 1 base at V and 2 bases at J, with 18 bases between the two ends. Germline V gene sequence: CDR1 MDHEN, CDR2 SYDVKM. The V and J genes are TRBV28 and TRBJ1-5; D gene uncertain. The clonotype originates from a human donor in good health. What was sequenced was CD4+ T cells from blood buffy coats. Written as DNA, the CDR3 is TGTGCCAGCAGTTTATTCTCGGTCCGAAGGGATCGCAATCAGCCCCAGCATTTT. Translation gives CASSLFSVRRDRNQPQHF.